The subject of this entry is one T cell receptor (beta chain). The sort gate was single viable CD3+CD4+CD8-CD45RO+ cells for memory CD4+ T cells. Serostatus was set by detecting CMV pp150, pp28, p38, p52 IgG. This sample was included in a study of memory CD4+ T cells and cytomegalovirus serostatus. On the study more broadly: Donors were healthy Belgian adults, some 10 CMV seropositive and some 24 seronegative.

This CDR3 contains 15 residues. Per the germline V gene, CDR1 is SGHNT and CDR2 is YYREEE (reference sequence). The junction had 5 bases not matched to a gene; V was cut back by 2 bases and J by 6 bases. Only in-frame clones appear in the TCRdb table, and some are missing; sequencing was by immunoSEQ multiplex PCR. The sample has over 40,000 clones, around 75% seen once. Sequencing was carried out using memory CD4+ T cells from blood. The J gene is TRBJ2-6, the V gene TRBV5-4; 7 bases align to TRBD1. The receptor comes from an adult in good health and CMV-seronegative. The CDR3 DNA sequence: TGTGCCAGCAGCTTTGAGGGGGCTGAGGCCAACGTCCTGACTTTC. Translation gives CASSFEGAEANVLTF.